This T cell receptor (beta chain) was found in a study of shared clonotypes between healthy human individuals. Study findings and constraints: For naive CD4 cells, roughly 4.6% of clonotypes were shared across a few donors.

There are 13 residues in the CDR3. CDR1 MRHNA and CDR2 SNTAGT come from the germline V gene. Trimming at V came to 4 bases and at J to 4 bases, leaving 1 base not matched to a gene. Concerning this clone: Its target is not known.

In the study's own analysis: ImmunoSEQ yielded junction-only sequences lacking quality scores, so filtering differed. Sequencing used immunoSEQ multiplex PCR; TCRdb keeps in-frame clones, though not all of them. The V and J calls and the clone size are those of that table, but D and trimming were determined from the DNA. The sample lists approximately 740,000 clones, under 80% occurring once. The chain combines TRBV6-4 with TRBJ1-1, with 9 nucleotides matching TRBD1. The sequence was obtained from a woman aged 25-40 years in good health. The sample was memory CD4+ T cells sorted from blood. Subset indicated: CD45RA-negative fraction. CDR3 DNA sequence: TGTGCCAGCAGTGTACAGGGGGCCACTGAAGCTTTCTTT. Translating it yields CASSVQGATEAFF.